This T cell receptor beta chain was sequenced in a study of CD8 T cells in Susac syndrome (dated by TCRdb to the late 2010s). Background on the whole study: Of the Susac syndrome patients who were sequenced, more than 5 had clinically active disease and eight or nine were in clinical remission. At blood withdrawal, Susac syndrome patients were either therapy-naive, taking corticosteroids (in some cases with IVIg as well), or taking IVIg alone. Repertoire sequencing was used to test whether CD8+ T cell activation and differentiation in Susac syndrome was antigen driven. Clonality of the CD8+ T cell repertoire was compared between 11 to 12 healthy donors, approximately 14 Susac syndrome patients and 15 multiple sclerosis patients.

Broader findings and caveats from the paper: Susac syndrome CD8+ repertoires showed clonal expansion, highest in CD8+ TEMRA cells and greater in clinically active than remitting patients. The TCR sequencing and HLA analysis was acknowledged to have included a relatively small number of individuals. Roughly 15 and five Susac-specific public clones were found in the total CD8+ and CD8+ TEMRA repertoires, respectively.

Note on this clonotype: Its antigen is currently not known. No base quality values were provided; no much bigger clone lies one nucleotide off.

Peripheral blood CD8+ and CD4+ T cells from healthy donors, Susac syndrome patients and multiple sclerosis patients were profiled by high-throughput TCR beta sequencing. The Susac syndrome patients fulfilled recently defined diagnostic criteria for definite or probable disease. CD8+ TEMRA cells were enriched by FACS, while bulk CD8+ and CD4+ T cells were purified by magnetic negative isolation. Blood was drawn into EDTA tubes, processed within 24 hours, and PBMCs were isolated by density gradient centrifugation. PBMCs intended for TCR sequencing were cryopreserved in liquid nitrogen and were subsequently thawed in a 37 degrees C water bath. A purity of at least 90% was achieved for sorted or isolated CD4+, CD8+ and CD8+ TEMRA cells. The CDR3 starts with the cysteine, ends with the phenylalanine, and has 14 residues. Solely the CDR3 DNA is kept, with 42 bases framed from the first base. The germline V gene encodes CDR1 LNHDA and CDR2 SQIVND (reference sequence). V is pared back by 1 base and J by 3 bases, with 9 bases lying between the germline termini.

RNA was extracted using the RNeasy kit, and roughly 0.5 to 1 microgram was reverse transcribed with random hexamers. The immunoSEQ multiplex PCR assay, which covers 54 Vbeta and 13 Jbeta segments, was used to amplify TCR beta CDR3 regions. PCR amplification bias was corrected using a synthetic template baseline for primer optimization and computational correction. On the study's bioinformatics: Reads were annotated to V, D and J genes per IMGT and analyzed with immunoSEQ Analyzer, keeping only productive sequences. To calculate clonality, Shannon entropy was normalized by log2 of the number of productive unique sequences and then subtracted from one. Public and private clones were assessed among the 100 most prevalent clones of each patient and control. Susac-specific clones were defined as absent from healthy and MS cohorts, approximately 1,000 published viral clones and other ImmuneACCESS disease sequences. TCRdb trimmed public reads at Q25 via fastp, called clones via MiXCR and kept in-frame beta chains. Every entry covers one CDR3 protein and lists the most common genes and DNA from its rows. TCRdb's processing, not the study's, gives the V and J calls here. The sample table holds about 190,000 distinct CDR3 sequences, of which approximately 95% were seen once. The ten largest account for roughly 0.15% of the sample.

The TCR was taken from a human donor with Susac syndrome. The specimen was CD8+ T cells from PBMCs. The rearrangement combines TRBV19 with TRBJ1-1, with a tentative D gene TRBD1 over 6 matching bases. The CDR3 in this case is CASSIGQADTEAFF. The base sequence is TGTGCCAGTAGTATAGGACAGGCCGACACTGAAGCTTTCTTT.